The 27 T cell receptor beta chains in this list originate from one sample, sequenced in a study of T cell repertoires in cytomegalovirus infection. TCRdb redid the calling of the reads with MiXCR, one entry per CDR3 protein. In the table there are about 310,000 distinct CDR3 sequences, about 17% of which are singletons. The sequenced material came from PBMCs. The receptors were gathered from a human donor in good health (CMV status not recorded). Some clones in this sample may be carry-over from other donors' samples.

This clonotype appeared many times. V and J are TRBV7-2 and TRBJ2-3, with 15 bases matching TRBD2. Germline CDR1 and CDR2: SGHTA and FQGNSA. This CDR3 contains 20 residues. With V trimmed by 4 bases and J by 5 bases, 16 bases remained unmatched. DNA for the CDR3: TGTGCCAGCAGCTACCGGAGGGGACTAGCGGGGGGATCGAGGTTAGATACGCAGTATTTT. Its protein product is CASSYRRGLAGGSRLDTQYF.

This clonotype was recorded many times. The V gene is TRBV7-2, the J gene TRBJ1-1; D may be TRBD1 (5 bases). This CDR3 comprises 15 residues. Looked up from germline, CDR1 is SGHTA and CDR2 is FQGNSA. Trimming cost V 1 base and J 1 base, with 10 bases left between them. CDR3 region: CASSLEGHSNTEAFF. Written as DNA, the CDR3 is TGTGCCAGCAGCTTAGAAGGACACTCGAACACTGAAGCTTTCTTT.

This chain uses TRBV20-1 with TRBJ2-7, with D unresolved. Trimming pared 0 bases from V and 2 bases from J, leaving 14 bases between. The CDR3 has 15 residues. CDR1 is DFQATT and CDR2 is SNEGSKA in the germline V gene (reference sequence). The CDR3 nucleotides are TGCAGTGCTAGAGATTTCACAGCCCTAACCTACGAGCAGTACTTC. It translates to CSARDFTALTYEQYF.

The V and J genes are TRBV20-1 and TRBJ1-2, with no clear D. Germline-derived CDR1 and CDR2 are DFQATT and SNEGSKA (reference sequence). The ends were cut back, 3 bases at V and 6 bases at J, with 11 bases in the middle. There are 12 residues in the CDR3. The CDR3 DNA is TGCAGTGCTAGTCGCGGGATTGATGGCTACACCTTC. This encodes CSASRGIDGYTF.

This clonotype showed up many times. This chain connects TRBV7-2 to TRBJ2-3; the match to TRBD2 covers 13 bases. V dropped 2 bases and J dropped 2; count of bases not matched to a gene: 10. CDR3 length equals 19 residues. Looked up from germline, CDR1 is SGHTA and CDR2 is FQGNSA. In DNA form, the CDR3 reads TGTGCCAGCAGCTTAACTTCGGGGACTAGCGGGACCAACACAGATACGCAGTATTTT. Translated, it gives CASSLTSGTSGTNTDTQYF.

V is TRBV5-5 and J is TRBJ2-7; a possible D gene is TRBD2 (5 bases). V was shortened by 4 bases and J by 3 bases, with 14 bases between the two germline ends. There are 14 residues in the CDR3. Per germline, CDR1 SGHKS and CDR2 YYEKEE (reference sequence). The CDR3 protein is CASSREGRIYEQYF. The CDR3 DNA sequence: TGTGCCAGCAGCCGTGAGGGTCGGATCTACGAGCAGTACTTC.

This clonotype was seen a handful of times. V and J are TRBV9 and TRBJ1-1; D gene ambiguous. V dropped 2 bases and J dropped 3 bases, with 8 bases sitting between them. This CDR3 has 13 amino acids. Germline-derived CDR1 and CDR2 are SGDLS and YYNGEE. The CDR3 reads CASSVISDTEAFF. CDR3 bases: TGTGCCAGCAGCGTTATCTCGGACACTGAAGCTTTCTTT.

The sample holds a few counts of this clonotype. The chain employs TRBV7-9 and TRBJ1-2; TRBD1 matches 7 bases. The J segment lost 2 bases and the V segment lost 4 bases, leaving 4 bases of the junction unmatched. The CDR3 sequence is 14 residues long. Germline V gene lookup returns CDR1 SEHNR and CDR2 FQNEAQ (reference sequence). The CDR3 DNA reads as TGTGCCAGCAGCTGGGACAGTGGAAACTATGGCTACACCTTC. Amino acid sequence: CASSWDSGNYGYTF.

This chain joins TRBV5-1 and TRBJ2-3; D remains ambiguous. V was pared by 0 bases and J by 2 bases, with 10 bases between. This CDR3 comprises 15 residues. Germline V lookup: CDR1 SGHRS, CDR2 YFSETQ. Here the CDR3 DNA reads TGCGCCAGCAGCTTGGGACATGGAATCACAGATACGCAGTATTTT. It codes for CASSLGHGITDTQYF.

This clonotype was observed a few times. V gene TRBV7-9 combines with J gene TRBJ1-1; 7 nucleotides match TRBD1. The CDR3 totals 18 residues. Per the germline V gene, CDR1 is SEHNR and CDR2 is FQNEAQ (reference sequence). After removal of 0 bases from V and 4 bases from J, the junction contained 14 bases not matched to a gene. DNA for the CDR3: TGTGCCAGCAGCTTAGCGCGGCAGGGGGTGGGGGCAAGCACTGAAGCTTTCTTT. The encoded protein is CASSLARQGVGASTEAFF.

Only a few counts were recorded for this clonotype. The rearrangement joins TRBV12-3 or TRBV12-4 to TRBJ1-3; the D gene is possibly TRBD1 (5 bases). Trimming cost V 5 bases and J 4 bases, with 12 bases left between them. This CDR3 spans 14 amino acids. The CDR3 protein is CASSVAGLGNTIYF. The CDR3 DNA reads TGTGCCAGCAGTGTGGCAGGGTTGGGAAACACCATATATTTT.

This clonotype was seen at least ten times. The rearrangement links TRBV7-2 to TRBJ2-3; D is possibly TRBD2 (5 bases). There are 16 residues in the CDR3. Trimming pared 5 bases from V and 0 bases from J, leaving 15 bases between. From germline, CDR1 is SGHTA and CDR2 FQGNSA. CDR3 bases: TGTGCCAGCAGCCAGTTGACGGGAACTAGCACAGATACGCAGTATTTT. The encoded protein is CASSQLTGTSTDTQYF. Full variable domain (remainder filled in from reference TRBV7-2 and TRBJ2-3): GAGVSQSPSNKVTEKGKDVELRCDPISGHTALYWYRQSLGQGLEFLIYFQGNSAPDKSGLPSDRFSAERTGGSVSTLTIQRTQQEDSAVYLCASSQLTGTSTDTQYFGPGTRLTVL.

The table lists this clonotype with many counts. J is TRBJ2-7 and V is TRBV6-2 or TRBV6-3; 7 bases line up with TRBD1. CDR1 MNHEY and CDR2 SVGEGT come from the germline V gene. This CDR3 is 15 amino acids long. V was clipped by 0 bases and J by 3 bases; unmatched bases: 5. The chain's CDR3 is CASSYSGTEGYEQYF. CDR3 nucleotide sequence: TGTGCCAGCAGTTACTCCGGGACAGAGGGCTACGAGCAGTACTTC.

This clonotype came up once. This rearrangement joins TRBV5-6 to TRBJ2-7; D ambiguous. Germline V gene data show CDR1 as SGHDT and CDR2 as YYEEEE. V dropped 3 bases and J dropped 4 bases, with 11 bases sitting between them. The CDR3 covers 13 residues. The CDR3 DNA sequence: TGTGCCAGCAGCTCGACGGACCGTTACGAGCAGTACTTC. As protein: CASSSTDRYEQYF.

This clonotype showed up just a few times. The CDR3: CASSQDQEPSNEKLFF. For the CDR3, the DNA is TGCGCCAGCAGCCAAGATCAGGAGCCATCTAATGAAAAACTGTTTTTT. The chain combines TRBV4-3 with TRBJ1-4; D is uncertain. CDR1 is LGHNA and CDR2 is YSLEER in the germline V gene. The CDR3 loop spans 16 amino acids. The V gene lost 0 bases and the J gene lost 3 bases, with 11 bases spanning the gap.

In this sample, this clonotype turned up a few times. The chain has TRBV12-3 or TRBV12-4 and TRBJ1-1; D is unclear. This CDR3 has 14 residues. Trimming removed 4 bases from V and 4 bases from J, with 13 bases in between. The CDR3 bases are TGTGCCAGCAGTTCAATAGCAGCGAGCACTGAAGCTTTCTTT. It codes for CASSSIAASTEAFF.

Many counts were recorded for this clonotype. The CDR3 region has the DNA TGTGCCAGCAGTTACGTTTCGCCTAAAGCGGGCCGTCCGTCACCCCTCCACTTT. It translates to CASSYVSPKAGRPSPLHF. The chain couples TRBV6-5 to TRBJ1-6; D call uncertain. The V gene lost 2 bases and the J gene lost 10 bases, with 24 bases spanning the gap. This CDR3 is built from 18 residues. The germline CDR1 and CDR2 sequences are MNHEY and SVGAGI.

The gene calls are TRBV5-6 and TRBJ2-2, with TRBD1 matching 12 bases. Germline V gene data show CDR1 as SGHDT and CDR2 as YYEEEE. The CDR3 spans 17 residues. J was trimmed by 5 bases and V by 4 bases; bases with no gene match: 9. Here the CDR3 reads CASSLGTGGIGTGELFF. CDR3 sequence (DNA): TGTGCCAGCAGCCTCGGGACAGGGGGCATTGGAACCGGGGAGCTGTTTTTT.

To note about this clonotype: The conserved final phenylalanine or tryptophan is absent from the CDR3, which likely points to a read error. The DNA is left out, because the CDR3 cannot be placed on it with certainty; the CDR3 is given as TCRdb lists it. The CDR3 loop is CSARDHDGRGRI. V usage is TRBV20-1 and J usage is TRBJ1-1; the DNA was not compared with TRBD1, the D call given in the table. The CDR3 spans 12 amino acids, including both terminal residues. In germline, CDR1 is DFQATT, CDR2 SNEGSKA (reference sequence).

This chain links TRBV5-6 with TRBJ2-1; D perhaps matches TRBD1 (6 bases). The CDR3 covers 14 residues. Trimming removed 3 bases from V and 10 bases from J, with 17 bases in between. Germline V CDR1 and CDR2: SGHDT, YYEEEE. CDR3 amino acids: CASSSTLQGHEQFF. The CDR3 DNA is TGTGCCAGCAGCTCCACCCTTCAGGGGCACGAGCAGTTCTTC.

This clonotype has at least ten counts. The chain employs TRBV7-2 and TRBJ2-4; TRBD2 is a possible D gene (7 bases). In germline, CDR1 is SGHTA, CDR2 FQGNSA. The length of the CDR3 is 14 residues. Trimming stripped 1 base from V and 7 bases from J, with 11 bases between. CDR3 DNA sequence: TGTGCCAGCAGCTTAGGCGGGGGCGGGAACATTCAGTACTTC. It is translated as CASSLGGGGNIQYF.

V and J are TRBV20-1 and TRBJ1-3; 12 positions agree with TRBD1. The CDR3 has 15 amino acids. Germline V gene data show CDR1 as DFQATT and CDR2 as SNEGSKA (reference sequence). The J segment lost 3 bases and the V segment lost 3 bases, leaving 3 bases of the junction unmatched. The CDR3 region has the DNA TGCAGTGCTAGCGGGACAGGGGGCCTTGGAAACACCATATATTTT. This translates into CSASGTGGLGNTIYF.

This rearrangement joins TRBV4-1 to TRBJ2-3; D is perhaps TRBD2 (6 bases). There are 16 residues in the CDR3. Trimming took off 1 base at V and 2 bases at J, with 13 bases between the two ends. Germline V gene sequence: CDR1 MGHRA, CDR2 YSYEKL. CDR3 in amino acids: CASSQVGEDFTDTQYF. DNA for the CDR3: TGCGCCAGCAGCCAAGTAGGGGAGGATTTCACAGATACGCAGTATTTT.

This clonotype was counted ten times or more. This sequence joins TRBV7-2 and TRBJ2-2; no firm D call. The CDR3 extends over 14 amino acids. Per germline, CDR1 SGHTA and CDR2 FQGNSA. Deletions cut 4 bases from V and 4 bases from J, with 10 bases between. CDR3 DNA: TGTGCCAGCAGCTGGACCAAAGCCACCGGGGAGCTGTTTTTT. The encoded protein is CASSWTKATGELFF.

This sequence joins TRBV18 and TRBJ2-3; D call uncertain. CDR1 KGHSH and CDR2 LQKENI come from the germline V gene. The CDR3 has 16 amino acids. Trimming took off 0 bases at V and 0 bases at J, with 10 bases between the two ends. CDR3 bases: TGTGCCAGCTCACCACCACCCATAGGTAGCACAGATACGCAGTATTTT. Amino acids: CASSPPPIGSTDTQYF.

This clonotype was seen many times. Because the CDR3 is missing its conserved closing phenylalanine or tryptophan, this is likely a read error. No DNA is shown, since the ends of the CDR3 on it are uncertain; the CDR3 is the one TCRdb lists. This CDR3 is CASSLGHALQGSL. This chain joins TRBV5-6 and TRBJ2-1; the table names TRBD1, a call not compared with the DNA. Counting both end residues, the CDR3 totals 13 amino acids. Germline CDR1 reads SGHDT; CDR2 reads YYEEEE.

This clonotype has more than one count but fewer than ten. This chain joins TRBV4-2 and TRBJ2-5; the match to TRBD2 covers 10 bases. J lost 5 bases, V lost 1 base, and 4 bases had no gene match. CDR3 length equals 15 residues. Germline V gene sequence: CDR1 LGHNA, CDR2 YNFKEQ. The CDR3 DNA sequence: TGTGCCAGCAGCCAAGGAGCGGGGGGGCCGGAGACCCAGTACTTC. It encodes CASSQGAGGPETQYF.